Listed here are 27 T cell receptor beta chains from one sample, sequenced in a study of T-cell memory formation after mild COVID-19. TCRdb processed the 5' RACE reads anew with MiXCR; each CDR3 protein has one entry. The sample has more than 450,000 distinct CDR3 sequences, around 17% seen once. Input material: PBMCs or a T cell subset sorted from them (not recorded which). The receptors shown here come from an adult woman who had mild COVID-19 (a few samples of this study predate the infection). Cell type and time point are not known.

CDR3 residues: CASSSGGIGMNTEAFF. CDR3 bases: TGTGCCAGCAGTTCGGGGGGGATTGGCATGAACACTGAAGCTTTCTTT. The V gene is TRBV12-3 or TRBV12-4, the J gene TRBJ1-1, with D possibly matching TRBD1 (5 bases). The V gene lost 4 bases and the J gene lost 0 bases, with 15 bases spanning the gap. This CDR3 comprises 16 residues.

The gene calls are TRBV7-2 and TRBJ2-7; 7 bases map to TRBD1. The CDR3 is made up of 15 amino acids. Germline V lookup: CDR1 SGHTA, CDR2 FQGNSA. The junction had 8 bases not matched to a gene; V was cut back by 4 bases and J by 2 bases. CDR3 nucleotide sequence: TGTGCCAGCAGCTCCCAGGGGCAGGGGGCCTACGAGCAGTACTTC. Translation gives CASSSQGQGAYEQYF.

This clonotype was seen a handful of times. This chain connects TRBV9 to TRBJ1-1; a weak D match, TRBD1 (5 bases). The germline V and J ends were trimmed by 4 bases and 6 bases, with 16 bases remaining between them. Germline V gene data show CDR1 as SGDLS and CDR2 as YYNGEE. The CDR3 loop spans 14 amino acids. The CDR3 DNA reads as TGTGCCAGCAGCCCAGAGGGCAGGGACCCTGAAGCTTTCTTT. Protein: CASSPEGRDPEAFF.

The rearrangement uses TRBV6-2 or TRBV6-3 and TRBJ1-1, with D unresolved. This CDR3 spans 15 amino acids. Deletions cut 0 bases from V and 3 bases from J, with 11 bases between. CDR1 MNHEY and CDR2 SVGEGT come from the germline V gene. The CDR3 nucleotides are TGTGCCAGCAGTTACTCTTGGGCTAGTGACACTGAAGCTTTCTTT. Its protein is CASSYSWASDTEAFF.

In this sample, this clonotype turned up a few times. The chain recombines TRBV4-1 with TRBJ2-7; the D gene is possibly TRBD1 (6 bases). Trimming took 0 bases from V and 4 from J, leaving 22 bases between them. The CDR3 has 18 residues. The V gene's germline CDR1 is MGHRA and CDR2 YSYEKL. This CDR3 is CASSQDPTDAGARYEQYF. As DNA, the CDR3 is TGCGCCAGCAGCCAAGATCCCACAGACGCAGGGGCGAGGTACGAGCAGTACTTC.

The gene calls are TRBV29-1 and TRBJ2-2; D may be TRBD2 (6 bases). V was clipped by 6 bases and J by 3 bases, with 17 bases between them. This CDR3 has 15 residues. The germline V gene encodes CDR1 SQVTM and CDR2 ANQGSEA. CDR3 loop: CSVRSGTEHTGELFF. The DNA of the CDR3 is TGCAGCGTGCGATCCGGGACTGAACACACCGGGGAGCTGTTTTTT.

V usage is TRBV2 and J usage is TRBJ1-6; 7 bases fit TRBD1. From germline, CDR1 is SNHLY and CDR2 FYNNEI. The V gene end was trimmed by 6 bases and the J gene end by 5 bases; junction bases not matched to a gene: 4. This CDR3 comprises 14 residues. CDR3 in amino acids: CASRGDSDNSPLHF. CDR3 DNA: TGTGCCAGCAGGGGGGACAGCGATAATTCACCCCTCCACTTT.

The table lists this clonotype with a few counts. V is TRBV4-2 and J is TRBJ2-6; the match to TRBD1 covers 8 bases. Losses at the gene ends were 6 bases for V and 0 bases for J; bases not matched to a gene: 7. This CDR3 has 17 residues. Germline lookup yields CDR1 LGHNA and CDR2 YNFKEQ. CDR3 region: CASSLGQGNSGANVLTF. CDR3 DNA: TGTGCCAGCAGTCTTGGACAGGGAAACTCTGGGGCCAACGTCCTGACTTTC.

The rearrangement uses TRBV11-2 and TRBJ2-3; 8 bases map to TRBD2. The V and J ends lost 6 bases and 2 bases, in that order; junction bases with no gene match: 16. CDR1 is SGHAT and CDR2 is FQNNGV in the germline V gene. CDR3 length: 18 amino acids. The CDR3 DNA follows: TGTGCCAGCAGGTCGCTCATCCGAGCGGGGGCCTCCACAGATACGCAGTATTTT. Translated, it gives CASRSLIRAGASTDTQYF.

Many counts were recorded for this clonotype. The rearrangement links TRBV7-9 to TRBJ2-3, with 9 bases fitting TRBD2. V lost 7 bases to trimming and J lost 1 base; unmatched junction nucleotides: 9. This CDR3 region has 16 residues. Germline CDR1 SEHNR, CDR2 FQNEAQ (reference sequence). CDR3 sequence: CASISSRLAGTDTQYF. The CDR3 DNA reads TGTGCCAGCATCTCATCGAGACTAGCGGGCACAGATACGCAGTATTTT. The full variable domain, its missing parts supplied by reference TRBV7-9 and TRBJ2-3, is DTGVSQNPRHKITKRGQNVTFRCDPISEHNRLYWYRQTLGQGPEFLTYFQNEAQLEKSRLLSDRFSAERPKGSFSTLEIQRTEQGDSAMYLCASISSRLAGTDTQYFGPGTRLTVL.

In this sample, this clonotype turned up a few times. This rearrangement joins TRBV12-3 or TRBV12-4 to TRBJ1-1; D not certain. Trimming left V 1 base short and J 5 bases short, with 5 bases between. This CDR3 contains 12 residues. Written as DNA, the CDR3 is TGTGCCAGCAGTTTAGTCAGTACTGAAGCTTTCTTT. This sequence encodes CASSLVSTEAFF.

This clonotype was seen a handful of times. This chain joins TRBV5-5 and TRBJ2-2; D gene unclear. The CDR3 totals 13 residues. Germline lookup yields CDR1 SGHKS and CDR2 YYEKEE (reference sequence). Trimming removed 1 base from V and 6 bases from J, with 7 bases in between. CDR3 nucleotide sequence: TGTGCCAGCAGCTTGAGTGTGGCCGGGGAGCTGTTTTTT. Protein sequence: CASSLSVAGELFF.

The CDR3 here is CASLNPRTGEETQYF. The CDR3 DNA reads as TGTGCCAGCTTAAACCCTCGGACAGGTGAAGAGACCCAGTACTTC. J is TRBJ2-5 and V is TRBV18; 7 positions agree with TRBD1. V lost 7 bases, J lost 3 bases, and 11 bases stayed unmatched. The CDR3 runs 15 residues. The germline gives CDR1 KGHSH, CDR2 LQKENI.

This clonotype has more than one count but fewer than ten. The chain links TRBV3-1 to TRBJ2-7; D is undetermined. The CDR3 is made up of 10 amino acids. The V and J ends lost 3 bases and 7 bases respectively, with 4 bases between them. Per the germline V gene, CDR1 is LGHDT and CDR2 is YNNKEL (reference sequence). The CDR3, as DNA: TGTGCCAGCAGCCACCGGGAGCAGTACTTC. This sequence encodes CASSHREQYF.

This clonotype was found a few times. The J gene is TRBJ2-1, the V gene TRBV5-4; D possibly corresponds to TRBD2 (6 bases). Germline CDR1 and CDR2: SGHNT and YYREEE (reference sequence). This CDR3 comprises 14 residues. The V and J ends lost 6 bases and 5 bases respectively, with 15 bases between them. DNA of the CDR3: TGTGCCAGCACCCGGGGCGGGGAGAACAATGAGCAGTTCTTC. Translated: CASTRGGENNEQFF.

V gene TRBV29-1 combines with J gene TRBJ2-2, with 11 bases aligning to TRBD2. The CDR3 covers 16 residues. Trimming removed 6 bases from V and 5 bases from J; junction bases left unmatched: 11. The germline gives CDR1 SQVTM, CDR2 ANQGSEA. CDR3 protein: CSVLRVAGGRTGELFF. CDR3 in DNA: TGCAGCGTCCTCCGGGTAGCGGGAGGGCGAACCGGGGAGCTGTTTTTT.

This clonotype was detected a few times. The rearrangement links TRBV20-1 to TRBJ1-5; no reliable D call. The CDR3 runs 15 residues. Trimming removed 3 bases from V and 1 base from J, with 13 bases in between. Germline V gives CDR1 DFQATT, CDR2 SNEGSKA (reference sequence). CDR3 residues: CSARMGSGSNQPQHF. In DNA, the CDR3 is TGCAGTGCTAGGATGGGTAGCGGGAGCAATCAGCCCCAGCATTTT.

The chain uses TRBV20-1 and TRBJ2-7; TRBD2 matches 14 bases. CDR1 DFQATT and CDR2 SNEGSKA come from the germline V gene (reference sequence). Trimming at V came to 3 bases and at J to 2 bases, leaving 6 bases not matched to a gene. This CDR3 region has 16 residues. DNA for the CDR3: TGCAGTGCTAGGGGGACTAGCGGGAGAGAACCCTACGAGCAGTACTTC. Translation gives CSARGTSGREPYEQYF.

There are a few counts of this clonotype. The V and J genes are TRBV20-1 and TRBJ2-7; 9 positions match TRBD1. Germline V gives CDR1 DFQATT, CDR2 SNEGSKA (reference sequence). The CDR3 is made up of 14 amino acids. With 1 base clipped from V and 3 bases from J, the junction kept 4 bases outside the gene matches. Written as DNA, the CDR3 is TGCAGTGCTAGAGGACAGGGGGGTTACTACGAGCAGTACTTC. Translation: CSARGQGGYYEQYF.

The chain uses TRBV6-6 and TRBJ2-3; D is unclear. Trimming pared 3 bases from V and 7 bases from J, leaving 14 bases between. The CDR3 totals 14 residues. CDR1 is MNHNY and CDR2 is SVGAGI in the germline V gene (reference sequence). This chain's CDR3 is CASSYRHTIHTQYF. CDR3 bases: TGTGCCAGCAGTTATCGGCACACCATCCATACGCAGTATTTT.

The table lists this clonotype with a few counts. This chain connects TRBV4-2 to TRBJ2-5, with 10 positions matching TRBD2. The CDR3 has 18 residues. Germline values: CDR1 LGHNA, CDR2 YNFKEQ. Germline trimming cut 3 bases from V and 5 bases from J; bases unmatched to any gene: 15. The CDR3 sequence is CASSHESSGGTSGETQYF. Written as DNA, the CDR3 is TGTGCCAGCAGCCATGAATCTAGCGGGGGTACCTCCGGGGAGACCCAGTACTTC.

V usage is TRBV12-3 or TRBV12-4 and J usage is TRBJ2-2, with a tentative D call TRBD2 (6 bases). V gave up 5 bases and J gave up 11 bases, with 12 bases separating them. This CDR3 comprises 12 residues. The CDR3 spells CASSRGGPELFF. CDR3 in DNA: TGTGCCAGCAGTCGGGGAGGTCCCGAGCTGTTTTTT.

This clonotype was counted a few times. The gene calls are TRBV4-2 and TRBJ2-7, with TRBD1 as a possible D gene (7 bases). Germline V gene data show CDR1 as LGHNA and CDR2 as YNFKEQ. The CDR3 is 17 residues long. Trimming removed 0 bases at V and 4 bases at J, with 19 bases between. The chain's CDR3 is CASSQEALGQGGYEQYF. In DNA form, the CDR3 reads TGTGCCAGCAGCCAAGAGGCGCTCGGGCAGGGGGGATACGAGCAGTACTTC.

The chain recombines TRBV7-9 with TRBJ2-5, with D tentatively TRBD2 (6 bases). V lost 6 bases, J lost 2 bases, and 22 bases lay in between. CDR3 length equals 17 residues. Germline CDR1 SEHNR, CDR2 FQNEAQ (reference sequence). CDR3 coding DNA: TGTGCCAGCAGTAATTCGGTTGGGACTTACCTTCAAGAGACCCAGTACTTC. Protein sequence: CASSNSVGTYLQETQYF.

This sequence joins TRBV21-1 and TRBJ1-2. TRBV21-1 is a recognized pseudogene. The CDR3 runs to 12 residues. The CDR3 is CASTVDSGGYTF. The DNA for the CDR3 is TGTGCCAGCACTGTGGACAGCGGCGGCTACACCTTC.

The V gene is TRBV12-3 or TRBV12-4, the J gene TRBJ1-5; no firm D call. This CDR3 contains 15 residues. V lost 5 bases and J 0 bases, leaving 11 bases between the germline ends. CDR3: CASSPGSSSNQPQHF. In DNA form, the CDR3 reads TGTGCCAGCAGTCCCGGGTCCAGTAGCAATCAGCCCCAGCATTTT.

J is TRBJ2-5 and V is TRBV6-1; D is unresolved. The V and J ends lost 1 base and 2 bases respectively, with 8 bases between them. CDR3 length: 14 residues. The germline CDR1 and CDR2 sequences are MNHNS and SASEGT. The CDR3 sequence: CASSEVYSQETQYF. As DNA, the CDR3 is TGTGCCAGCAGTGAAGTTTACTCACAAGAGACCCAGTACTTC.